These 20 T cell receptor beta chains came from one sample sequenced in a study of human T cells and chemical hapten exposure. TCRdb re-analysed the RACE reads in MiXCR, keeping a single row per CDR3 protein. The sample gives approximately 320,000 distinct CDR3 sequences, around 5.5% of which show up once; around 8% is in the top ten. Described time point: pre-sensitization, week 0. Treatment in this sample: therapeutic diphenylcyclopropenone sensitization with weekly scalp DPC. Here the sequenced sample was whole blood, taken in connection with sensitization to the hapten diphenylcyclopropenone (DPC). All receptors derive from a young woman with alopecia areata. Some clones in this sample may be carry-over from other donors' samples.

This clonotype was seen more than once but under ten times. The chain is built from TRBV12-3 or TRBV12-4 and TRBJ1-5, with a possible D match to TRBD1 (5 bases). There are 13 residues in the CDR3. The V end was cut by 5 bases, the J end by 5 bases, with 10 bases between. DNA for the CDR3: TGTGCCAGCAGTCCCCAGACAGATCAGCCCCAGCATTTT. Its protein product is CASSPQTDQPQHF.

V usage is TRBV28 and J usage is TRBJ2-6, with D maybe TRBD1 (6 bases). Germline CDR1 is MDHEN and CDR2 is SYDVKM. This CDR3 is 21 amino acids long. Trimming cost V 3 bases and J 2 bases, with 26 bases left between them. CDR3 protein: CASSLYHRVRWSSAGANVLTF. The CDR3 DNA is TGTGCCAGCAGTTTGTACCACAGGGTACGGTGGTCCTCAGCTGGGGCCAACGTCCTGACTTTC.

The rearrangement joins TRBV29-1 to TRBJ1-2; 7 positions match TRBD1. Germline loops: CDR1 SQVTM, CDR2 ANQGSEA. Losses at the gene ends were 1 base for V and 7 bases for J; bases not matched to a gene: 9. The CDR3 has 14 amino acids. The CDR3 coding sequence is TGCAGCGTTGAAGCCCCCGGTCGACAGGGTGGCTACACCTTC. It is translated as CSVEAPGRQGGYTF.

This clonotype was detected ten times or more. The chain links TRBV11-2 to TRBJ1-5; perhaps TRBD1 as D (5 bases). Trimming shortened V by 2 bases and J by 1 base, and 15 bases separated the two germline ends. This CDR3 comprises 17 residues. Germline-derived CDR1 and CDR2 are SGHAT and FQNNGV. Here the CDR3 DNA reads TGTGCCAGCAGCTTATATATGGTGCGGGACAGCAATCAGCCCCAGCATTTT. Translated: CASSLYMVRDSNQPQHF.

The genes are TRBV5-1 and TRBJ1-1; TRBD1 might be the D (6 bases). In germline, CDR1 is SGHRS, CDR2 YFSETQ. CDR3 length: 14 residues. V was trimmed by 1 base and J by 5 bases, leaving 12 bases between them. This CDR3 reads CASSLRGAETEAFF. The CDR3 DNA reads TGCGCCAGCAGCTTGAGGGGGGCGGAGACTGAAGCTTTCTTT. The variable domain in full, completed from reference TRBV5-1 and TRBJ1-1, reads KAGVTQTPRYLIKTRGQQVTLSCSPISGHRSVSWYQQTPGQGLQFLFEYFSETQRNKGNFPGRFSGRQFSNSRSEMNVSTLELGDSALYLCASSLRGAETEAFFGQGTRLTVV.

The rearrangement joins TRBV10-3 to TRBJ1-1, with D maybe TRBD1 (6 bases). V was shortened by 7 bases and J by 6 bases, with 21 bases between the two germline ends. The germline V gene encodes CDR1 ENHRY and CDR2 SYGVKD. The CDR3 sequence is 15 residues long. CDR3 amino acids: CAITEQGRSGAEAFF. The CDR3 DNA reads TGTGCCATCACTGAACAGGGAAGATCTGGCGCTGAAGCTTTCTTT.

This clonotype was recorded at least ten times. The chain recombines TRBV29-1 with TRBJ1-2, with no clear D. The CDR3 runs to 12 residues. The germline CDR1 and CDR2 sequences are SQVTM and ANQGSEA. V lost 7 bases, J lost 0 bases, and 9 bases lay in between. CDR3 in amino acids: CSAEHTNYGYTF. The CDR3 nucleotides are TGCAGCGCCGAGCATACTAACTATGGCTACACCTTC.

This clonotype was observed many times. The chain links TRBV4-1 to TRBJ1-3, with a possible D match to TRBD1 (5 bases). Trimming cost V 1 base and J 0 bases, with 16 bases left between them. CDR1 is MGHRA, CDR2 YSYEKL, per germline. The CDR3 has 18 residues. CDR3 protein: CASSQVGARRSSGNTIYF. DNA for the CDR3: TGCGCCAGCAGCCAAGTAGGGGCGCGACGAAGCTCTGGAAACACCATATATTTT.

Ten or more counts support this clonotype. The rearrangement uses TRBV6-5 and TRBJ1-1; D gene ambiguous. V lost 5 bases and J 6 bases, leaving 16 bases between the germline ends. This CDR3 has 14 residues. CDR1 and CDR2 from the germline V gene are MNHEY and SVGAGI. This chain's CDR3 is CASSPPRNRAEAFF. DNA of the CDR3: TGTGCCAGCAGTCCCCCCCGGAATAGAGCTGAAGCTTTCTTT.

This chain connects TRBV5-6 to TRBJ2-7; no clear D gene. The CDR3 length is 13 residues. Deletions cut 5 bases from V and 3 bases from J, with 12 bases between. CDR1 is SGHDT and CDR2 is YYEEEE in the germline V gene. The CDR3 loop reads CASSRTNIYEQYF. The DNA for the CDR3 is TGTGCCAGCAGTCGTACCAATATCTACGAGCAGTACTTC.

This clonotype was seen a handful of times. The chain carries TRBV21-1 and TRBJ2-1. TRBV21-1 constitutes a pseudogene. The CDR3 runs to 15 residues. CDR3 sequence: CASIKLGSSYNEQFF. DNA of the CDR3: TGTGCCAGCATCAAGCTGGGGAGCTCCTACAATGAGCAGTTCTTC.

This rearrangement joins TRBV29-1 to TRBJ1-2, with D tentatively TRBD1 (6 bases). The CDR3 spans 14 residues. Trimming cost V 3 bases and J 4 bases, with 15 bases left between them. Per the germline V gene, CDR1 is SQVTM and CDR2 is ANQGSEA. CDR3: CSVDIFTQGYGYTF. The CDR3 coding sequence is TGCAGCGTTGATATCTTTACACAGGGCTATGGCTACACCTTC.

This clonotype has only a few counts. The J gene is TRBJ2-5, the V gene TRBV28; TRBD1 matches at 9 bases. The V segment lost 5 bases and the J segment 1 base; nucleotides outside the gene matches: 11. The CDR3 covers 17 residues. CDR1 and CDR2 from the germline V gene are MDHEN and SYDVKM. In DNA form, the CDR3 reads TGTGCCAGCAGTCAGCCCGGGACAGGGCGTAGCCAAGAGACCCAGTACTTC. It encodes CASSQPGTGRSQETQYF.

A few counts support this clonotype. The rearrangement joins TRBV25-1 to TRBJ2-7; D gene uncertain. V was pared by 3 bases and J by 4 bases, with 10 bases between. The V gene's germline CDR1 is MGHDK and CDR2 SYGVNS. This CDR3 is 13 amino acids long. The chain's CDR3 is CASSDHAIYEQYF. DNA for the CDR3: TGTGCCAGCAGTGACCACGCTATTTACGAGCAGTACTTC.

This clonotype occurred many times. The chain combines TRBV4-3 with TRBJ2-5; D is unclear. Germline CDR1 is LGHNA and CDR2 is YSLEER. V dropped 0 bases and J dropped 2 bases, with 7 bases sitting between them. The CDR3 runs 14 residues. CDR3 sequence reads: CASSQDAGQETQYF. DNA for the CDR3: TGCGCCAGCAGCCAAGACGCCGGGCAAGAGACCCAGTACTTC.

V usage is TRBV5-1 and J usage is TRBJ1-1; 7 positions match TRBD1. CDR1 is SGHRS, CDR2 YFSETQ, per germline. Germline trimming cut 0 bases from V and 11 bases from J; bases unmatched to any gene: 10. There are 14 residues in the CDR3. The CDR3 DNA sequence: TGCGCCAGCAGCTTGGATATTACAGGGGTCGAGGCTTTCTTT. Translating it yields CASSLDITGVEAFF.

V gene TRBV7-9 combines with J gene TRBJ1-6; D gene uncertain. The CDR3 totals 16 residues. Trimming stripped 0 bases from V and 10 bases from J, with 16 bases between. The germline gives CDR1 SEHNR, CDR2 FQNEAQ (reference sequence). The CDR3 nucleotides read TGTGCCAGCAGCTTAGCGCGGTTTGACTTAGGGTCACCCCTCCACTTT. Translating it yields CASSLARFDLGSPLHF.

V gene TRBV7-8 combines with J gene TRBJ2-7; D not resolved. The CDR3 contains 19 residues. The germline V gene has CDR1 SGHVS and CDR2 FQNEAQ. Trimming stripped 5 bases from V and 4 bases from J, with 30 bases between. The CDR3 sequence is CASSPHRTIGPTTNYEQYF. CDR3 DNA: TGTGCCAGCAGCCCCCACCGGACGATTGGACCAACCACTAATTACGAGCAGTACTTC. The full variable domain, with the rest looked up from reference TRBV7-8 and TRBJ2-7, is GAGVSQSPRYKVAKRGQDVALRCDPISGHVSLFWYQQALGQGPEFLTYFQNEAQLDKSGLPSDRFFAERPEGSVSTLKIQRTQQEDSAVYLCASSPHRTIGPTTNYEQYFGPGTRLTVT.

This clonotype was seen ten or more times. This chain connects TRBV12-3 or TRBV12-4 to TRBJ1-1, with D maybe TRBD1 (5 bases). The CDR3 runs to 14 residues. The V gene lost 5 bases and the J gene lost 3 bases, with 13 bases spanning the gap. The CDR3 DNA follows: TGTGCCAGCAGTCCTACAGGAAGGGACACTGAAGCTTTCTTT. It codes for CASSPTGRDTEAFF.

This clonotype was recorded at least ten times. V gene TRBV4-2 combines with J gene TRBJ2-7; 9 bases agree with TRBD2. V trimming: 4 bases; J trimming: 6 bases; junction bases outside the gene matches: 10. This CDR3 spans 15 amino acids. CDR1 and CDR2 (germline): LGHNA, YNFKEQ. CDR3 sequence reads: CASSPVGGGAGEQYF. The DNA of the CDR3 is TGTGCCAGCAGCCCCGTCGGCGGGGGGGCCGGCGAGCAGTACTTC.